The entry below gives a single T cell receptor beta chain sequence along with its context. One junction end does not reproduce the germline sequence, and a read error may be involved. 5'RACE with constant-segment primers built TCRalpha and TCRbeta cDNA libraries with UMIs. From the 5' RACE reads, TCRdb called clonotypes with MiXCR, one entry per CDR3 protein. The sample records more than 75,000 distinct CDR3 sequences, about 15% being singletons. The data were taken from a study of T-cell memory formation after mild COVID-19. CDR1 is SSHAT and CDR2 is FNYEAQ in the germline V gene (reference sequence). The CDR3 is 22 residues long.

The rearrangement uses TRBV7-7 and TRBJ2-7, with TRBD2 matching over 7 bases. Sample: PBMCs or a T cell subset sorted from them (not recorded which). This TCR came from an adult woman who had mild COVID-19 (a few samples of this study predate the infection). Cell type and time point are not known. CDR3 nucleotides: TGTGCTAGCAGCCCCGGGCCGGGGGAGGGCAGTTTGAAATCTTTGGGGATGTACGAGCAGTACTTC. It translates to CASSPGPGEGSLKSLGMYEQYF.